This T cell receptor beta chain was recovered during a study of metastatic and nonmetastatic thyroid tumors (dated by TCRdb to about 2020). For context, the study as a whole: For patients with malignant and with benign thyroid disease, the researchers compared repertoires between peripheral blood samples and tumor or nodule tissue samples. Overall study outcomes, separate from this receptor: In both blood and tumor samples, TCR beta diversity was reported to be significantly higher in malignant tumors than in benign nodules.

Note on this clone: Its antigen target is currently unknown. Base quality data are lacking; no much larger clone is found one base away.

CDR1 and CDR2, looked up from the germline V gene, are MNHNS and SASEGT. The CDR3 contains 14 residues, cysteine and phenylalanine counted. The DNA shown is the 42-base CDR3, in frame from base 1. V gives up 0 bases and J gives up 7 bases, and the segment between their germline ends measures 12 bases. None of the patients had been given any treatment before thyroid surgery. Patient clinical samples collected from the early 2010s to the late 2010s were retrospectively analysed using T-cell receptor beta sequencing. Library generation was performed with PCR. The instrument was an Illumina HiSeq 4000. High-throughput sequencing was used to profile the CDR3 region of the TCR beta-chain in every patient. The authors' pipeline ran thus. A classifier to discriminate distant-metastatic papillary thyroid cancer patients was built from CDR3 differences across clinicopathological groups. The Shannon index was used to measure repertoire diversity, and the Morisita-Horn index was used to measure how similar tumor and blood repertoires were. Using fastp at Q25 and MiXCR, TCRdb reprocessed the public reads and kept productive beta chains. TCRdb, not the original authors, processed these V and J calls. The sample table shows under 95,000 clones, and 7.5% to 9% are seen once. 8.8% of the sample comes from the top ten.

Sequencing was done on a sample of blood. The rearrangement joined TRBV6-1 to TRBJ1-2; the D gene is not confidently resolved. This receptor was taken from a female donor with papillary thyroid cancer or a benign thyroid nodule (not recorded which). Some clones in this sample may be carry-over from other donors' samples. CDR3 protein: CASSEAWKQAGYTF. The DNA sequence is TGTGCCAGCAGTGAAGCTTGGAAGCAGGCTGGCTACACCTTC.